These 13 T cell receptor beta chains came from one sample sequenced in a study of blood T cell repertoires in COVID-19. The table came from immunoSEQ multiplex PCR; TCRdb's copy has only in-frame clones and leaves some out. The sample shows approximately 220,000 clones, 83% of them seen only once. Sequencing input: peripheral blood. The receptor set was obtained from a woman aged 40-49 years with active or convalescent COVID-19.

The chain recombines TRBV2 with TRBJ1-1; TRBD1 agrees at 8 bases. Trimming at V came to 3 bases and at J to 2 bases, leaving 5 bases not matched to a gene. Germline V lookup: CDR1 SNHLY, CDR2 FYNNEI. The CDR3 covers 15 residues. The CDR3 nucleotides read TGTGCCAGCAGTGAGGGGACAGGACAAAACACTGAAGCTTTCTTT. Protein sequence: CASSEGTGQNTEAFF.

This clone appeared once. The chain links TRBV4-1 to TRBJ1-5; D call uncertain. CDR1 is MGHRA and CDR2 is YSYEKL in the germline V gene. V lost 0 bases, J lost 4 bases, and 7 bases lay in between. This CDR3 spans 14 amino acids. The CDR3 is CASSQDSVNQPQHF. The CDR3 bases are TGCGCCAGCAGCCAAGATTCGGTAAATCAGCCCCAGCATTTT.

This sequence joins TRBV11-3 and TRBJ2-2; TRBD1 aligns across 8 bases. Germline values: CDR1 SGHNT, CDR2 YENEEA. The trim removed 5 bases at V and 1 base at J, leaving 6 bases unmatched. This CDR3 has 16 amino acids. This CDR3 reads CASSIRGLGNTGELFF. The CDR3 DNA is TGTGCCAGCAGCATCAGGGGGCTGGGGAACACCGGGGAGCTGTTTTTT.

This clone was detected only a few times. The chain combines TRBV2 with TRBJ1-1; maybe TRBD1 (5 bases). Germline V gene lookup returns CDR1 SNHLY and CDR2 FYNNEI. The CDR3 runs 14 residues. V shed 6 bases and J shed 1 base, with 12 bases lying between them. CDR3 region: CASSQQGGNTEAFF. In DNA, the CDR3 is TGTGCCAGCAGCCAGCAGGGCGGGAACACTGAAGCTTTCTTT. Looking up the rest from reference TRBV2 and TRBJ1-1 gives the full variable domain: EPEVTQTPSHQVTQMGQEVILRCVPISNHLYFYWYRQILGQKVEFLVSFYNNEISEKSEIFDDQFSVERPDGSNFTLKIRSTKLEDSAMYFCASSQQGGNTEAFFGQGTRLTVV.

The V gene is TRBV11-2, the J gene TRBJ2-6; D unresolved. The CDR3 extends over 17 amino acids. Trimming shortened V by 2 bases and J by 0 bases, and 11 bases separated the two germline ends. CDR1 is SGHAT, CDR2 FQNNGV, per germline. CDR3 loop: CASSLRATLSGANVLTF. CDR3 coding DNA: TGTGCCAGCAGCTTACGCGCTACCCTCTCTGGGGCCAACGTCCTGACTTTC.

This chain uses TRBV4-1 with TRBJ2-7, with TRBD1 matching 7 bases. CDR3 size: 14 residues. CDR1 is MGHRA and CDR2 is YSYEKL in the germline V gene. V lost 2 bases to trimming and J lost 4 bases; unmatched junction nucleotides: 5. The CDR3 sequence is CASSQPGQSYEQYF. The CDR3 DNA sequence: TGCGCCAGCAGCCAACCGGGACAGAGTTACGAGCAGTACTTC.

The chain has TRBV6-2 or TRBV6-3 and TRBJ2-1, with D perhaps matching TRBD2 (6 bases). The V end lost 0 bases, the J end lost 7 bases, and 10 bases lay between the germline ends. Germline-derived CDR1 and CDR2 are MNHEY and SVGEGT. The CDR3 extends over 14 amino acids. CDR3 protein: CASSYSMEGNEQFF. In nucleotides, the CDR3 is TGTGCCAGCAGTTACTCGATGGAGGGAAATGAGCAGTTCTTC.

This rearrangement joins TRBV27 to TRBJ2-7; D remains unclear. V was pared by 10 bases and J by 6 bases, with 19 bases between. The CDR3 consists of 13 residues. Germline V gene data show CDR1 as MNHEY and CDR2 as SMNVEV (reference sequence). The CDR3 loop is CANLIELVSEQYF. The DNA for the CDR3 is TGTGCCAACCTGATCGAGTTGGTGAGCGAGCAGTACTTC.

This clone was seen a few times. The chain joins TRBV7-9 to TRBJ1-2; 7 bases agree with TRBD1. J was trimmed by 7 bases and V by 5 bases; bases with no gene match: 13. Germline CDR1 and CDR2: SEHNR and FQNEAQ (reference sequence). The CDR3 spans 15 residues. DNA for the CDR3: TGTGCCAGCAGCACTTACAATCGACAGGGCCGTGGCTACACCTTC. Translation: CASSTYNRQGRGYTF.

The chain is built from TRBV11-3 and TRBJ2-3; the match to TRBD1 covers 9 bases. Looked up from germline, CDR1 is SGHNT and CDR2 is YENEEA. The V segment lost 5 bases and the J segment 4 bases; nucleotides outside the gene matches: 7. The length of the CDR3 is 15 residues. CDR3 region: CASSVGQGRPDTQYF. Here the CDR3 DNA reads TGTGCCAGCAGCGTAGGACAGGGGAGGCCAGATACGCAGTATTTT.

V and J are TRBV20-1 and TRBJ2-5; a possible D gene is TRBD2 (5 bases). There are 12 residues in the CDR3. Germline loops: CDR1 DFQATT, CDR2 SNEGSKA (reference sequence). Trimming pared 3 bases from V and 1 base from J, leaving 6 bases between. The CDR3 nucleotides read TGCAGTGCTAGTCGGGGCCAAGAGACCCAGTACTTC. Translation gives CSASRGQETQYF.

The V and J genes are TRBV6-5 and TRBJ1-2, with a possible D match to TRBD1 (5 bases). With 0 bases removed from V and 7 bases from J, the gap between germline ends came to 9 bases. Germline assignment: CDR1 MNHEY and CDR2 SVGAGI. The CDR3 contains 13 residues. The DNA of the CDR3 is TGTGCCAGCAGTTACTCCGGGGGGGTTGGCTACACCTTC. Amino acids: CASSYSGGVGYTF.

This clone was seen more than once but under ten times. The chain employs TRBV5-1 and TRBJ1-1, with 7 bases fitting TRBD1. Germline V CDR1 and CDR2: SGHRS, YFSETQ. This CDR3 is 17 amino acids long. J gave up 9 bases and V 0 bases, and 17 bases lay outside the gene matches. CDR3 loop: CASSLDPGQPGSSKAFF. As DNA, the CDR3 is TGCGCCAGCAGCTTGGATCCGGGACAGCCAGGCTCGTCGAAAGCTTTCTTT.